This TCR beta chain was profiled in a study of T cells in Graves' hyperthyroidism and ophthalmopathy. Study-level points and caveats: Blood also carried most thyroid clonotypes expanded above 0.001.

Germline CDR1 and CDR2: SGHTA and FQGNSA. The germline V and J ends were trimmed by 5 bases and 6 bases, with 17 bases remaining between them. The CDR3 sequence is 15 residues long. TCR beta CDR3 region amplification was performed from RNA transcripts. First-round RT-PCR of the TCR CDR3 relied on the HTBI primer set. MiXCR, applied by TCRdb to the multiplex PCR reads, yields one record per CDR3 protein. The sample consists of 150,000 to 200,000 distinct CDR3 sequences, roughly 9.4% of them appearing once. This clonotype showed up many times. Antigen: not known. Initially, at the first diagnosis of hyperthyroidism and before any ophthalmopathy symptoms, blood was sampled.

Sequences were obtained from blood. The chain recombines TRBV7-2 with TRBJ2-1; weak D call: TRBD2 (6 bases). The receptor was derived from a woman aged 18-35 years with Graves' hyperthyroidism that later progressed to Graves' ophthalmopathy. CDR3 bases: TGTGCCAGCAGCCATCGGGAGAAAAGCCCCAATGAGCAGTTCTTC. Translation: CASSHREKSPNEQFF.